This TCR beta chain emerged from a study of blood T cell repertoires in COVID-19. About the research overall: Material from acute and convalescent COVID-19 was sourced from the United States, Italy and Spain. PBMCs, B-cell-depleted T cells, or T cells provided the cDNA or gDNA that made up the material.

Germline loops: CDR1 GTSNPN, CDR2 SVGIG (reference sequence). The trim removed 5 bases at V and 0 bases at J, leaving 2 bases unmatched. CDR3 length equals 14 residues. Donors of Cohort 3 who recovered were those that had two negative PCRs, clearance, or symptom resolution. The method was immunoSEQ multiplex PCR; TCRdb's version includes in-frame clones alone and lacks a portion of them. The sample lists some 320,000 clones, 87% occurring once. This clone was picked up one time. The chain is built from TRBV30 and TRBJ1-3; TRBD1 matches at 9 bases. The TCR sequence derives from a woman aged 25 to 39 who had recovered from COVID-19. The specimen sequenced was PBMCs or T cells enriched from blood (not recorded which). The CDR3 bases are TGTGCCTGGGACAGGGGGACCTCTGGAAACACCATATATTTT. Amino acids: CAWDRGTSGNTIYF.